This T cell receptor beta chain was identified during a study of CD8+CD57+ T cells in acquired aplastic anemia. Study in general: Recorded DNA amounts for sorted CD4+ and CD8+ cells had an average of approximately 3 ug.

The CDR3 contains 15 residues. Trimming removed 4 bases at V and 2 bases at J, with 13 bases between. CDR1 and CDR2 from the germline V gene are SGHVS and FQNEAQ. TCR beta VDJ and CDR3 were profiled, and genomic DNA was the template. MiXCR, run by TCRdb on the reads, gives a single entry per CDR3 protein. The table shows 400,000 to 600,000 distinct CDR3 sequences, with around a third occurring only once. This clonotype was detected ten times or more. Its specificity is not known. In patients chosen for sequencing, flow cytometry had shown CD8+CD57+ cell expansion. Notes on the study in general: Found in both controls and patients were some 31 CD8+ CDR3 sequences.

The source material was sorted CD4+, CD8+, or CD8+CD57+ T cells (not recorded which) from PBMCs. The chain employs TRBV7-8 and TRBJ2-3; the D is unclear. This TCR was sampled from a human donor with aplastic anemia. The CDR3 reads CASSSSRIFTDTQYF. The CDR3, as DNA: TGTGCCAGCAGCTCCTCGCGGATATTCACAGATACGCAGTATTTT.